This TCR beta chain is drawn from a study of molecular identifiers for immune sequencing clone quantification. Germline V gene sequence: CDR1 PRHDT, CDR2 FYEKMQ (reference sequence). The V and J ends lost 4 bases and 1 base respectively, with 19 bases between them. The CDR3 spans 17 residues. This clonotype was observed a few times. The antigen is not known. Researchers sorted naive CD8 T cells as cells that were CD8+CD4-CCR7+CD45RA+. Study-wide points: For effector cells, clones above 20 RNA copies held over 97% of molecules; for naive cells, under 1%. Spiked TCR RNA from one Jurkat cell reportedly showed up when mixed among roughly 1 million naive cells.

Previously reported methods and listed TCR primers produced the bulk TCR libraries. TCRdb reprocessed the PCR reads via MiXCR and lists one record per CDR3 protein. The sample lists under 800,000 distinct CDR3 sequences; about 25% were seen once. Sequences were obtained from naive CD8+ T cells from blood, with Jurkat cell RNA spiked in. The subset here: FACS-sorted CD8+CD4-CCR7+CD45RA+ naive T cells. This chain links TRBV13 with TRBJ2-5; D is possibly TRBD2 (7 bases). This receptor was identified in a human donor in good health. Some libraries in this study had Jurkat cell RNA spiked in. This CDR3 reads CASSSRGGQGSQETQYF. The CDR3 nucleotides are TGTGCCAGCAGCTCTAGGGGAGGGCAGGGGTCCCAAGAGACCCAGTACTTC.